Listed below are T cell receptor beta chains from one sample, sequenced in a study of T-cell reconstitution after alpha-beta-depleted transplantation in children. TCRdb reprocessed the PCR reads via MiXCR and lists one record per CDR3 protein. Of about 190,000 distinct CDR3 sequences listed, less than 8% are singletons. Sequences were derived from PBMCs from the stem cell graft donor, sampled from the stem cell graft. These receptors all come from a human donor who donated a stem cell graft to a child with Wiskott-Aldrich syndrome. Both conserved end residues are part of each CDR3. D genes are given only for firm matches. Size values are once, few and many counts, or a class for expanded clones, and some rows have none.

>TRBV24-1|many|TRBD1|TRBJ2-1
TGTGCCACCAGTGATACAGGGGGCGCAGGGAATGAGCAGTTCTTC
CATSDTGGAGNEQFF
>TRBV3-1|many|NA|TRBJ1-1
TGTGCCAGCACCCAAGCGGGGTACGGGGCTGAAGCTTTCTTT
CASTQAGYGAEAFF
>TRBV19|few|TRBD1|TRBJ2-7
TGTGCCAGTAGTATAGATCGCCACAGGGGGCGTTTCTCCTACGAGCAGTACTTC
CASSIDRHRGRFSYEQYF
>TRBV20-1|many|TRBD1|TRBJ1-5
TGCAGTGTGAGGACAGGCCCTTTATATAGCAATCAGCCCCAGCATTTT
CSVRTGPLYSNQPQHF
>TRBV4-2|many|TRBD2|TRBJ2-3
TGTGCCAGCAGCCGGACGGCGGGGGAGGATACGCAGTATTTT
CASSRTAGEDTQYF
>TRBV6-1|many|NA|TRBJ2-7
TGTGCCAGCACCCAGACCGTGACCACCTACGAGCAGTACTTC
CASTQTVTTYEQYF
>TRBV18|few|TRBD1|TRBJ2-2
TGTGCCAGCTCACCAACGGCCCAGGGGGCTACCGGGGAGCTGTTTTTT
CASSPTAQGATGELFF
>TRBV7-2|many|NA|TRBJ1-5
TGTGCCAGCAGCCCTGTAGTGGGGGCTCGACAGTCCCAGCATTTT
CASSPVVGARQSQHF
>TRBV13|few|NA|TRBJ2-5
TGTGCCAGCAGCTTAAGGGACTGGGAAGAGACCCAGTACTTC
CASSLRDWEETQYF
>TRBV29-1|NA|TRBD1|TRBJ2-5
TGCAGCGTTGAATCCGCACAGGGGGAGACCCAGTACTTC
CSVESAQGETQYF
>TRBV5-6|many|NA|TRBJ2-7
TGTGCCAGCAGCTTGTTCCAGCTCTACGAGCAGTACTTC
CASSLFQLYEQYF
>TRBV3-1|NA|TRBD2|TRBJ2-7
TGTGCCAGCAGCCAAGGACTAGCGGTATACGAGCAGTACTTC
CASSQGLAVYEQYF
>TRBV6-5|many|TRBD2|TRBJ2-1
TGTGCCAGCAGTTCCTTAAGCGGGAGCTACCTGTATGAGCAGTTCTTC
CASSSLSGSYLYEQFF
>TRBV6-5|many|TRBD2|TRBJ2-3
TGTGCCAGCAGTTACTCGGGCGGGAGGCGGGATACGCAGTATTTT
CASSYSGGRRDTQYF
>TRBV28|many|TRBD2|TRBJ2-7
TGTGCTAGCGGGAATCCCTACGAGCAGTACTTC
CASGNPYEQYF
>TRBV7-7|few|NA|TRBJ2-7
TGTGCCAGCAGCACAGGACTCACCTACGAGCAGTACTTC
CASSTGLTYEQYF
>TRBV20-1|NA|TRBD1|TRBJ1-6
TGCAGTGCTGGGACAGACAGGGGGTGGCCCTTTAATTCACCCCTCCACTTT
CSAGTDRGWPFNSPLHF
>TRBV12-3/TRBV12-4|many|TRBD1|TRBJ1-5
TGTGCCAGCAGTTCTCACAGGGGCGCGGGCAATCAGCCCCAGCATTTT
CASSSHRGAGNQPQHF
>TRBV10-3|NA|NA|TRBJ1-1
TGTGCCATCAGTGCAAGGATCCGGAGCACTGAAGCTTTCTTT
CAISARIRSTEAFF
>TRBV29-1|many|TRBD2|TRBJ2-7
TGCAGCGTTGCGGGAGGGGAGGGGGGGAGCTCCTACGAGCAGTACTTC
CSVAGGEGGSSYEQYF
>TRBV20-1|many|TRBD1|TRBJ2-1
TGCAGTGCTCTCCGGGACAGGAAAGGTGAGCAGTTCTTC
CSALRDRKGEQFF
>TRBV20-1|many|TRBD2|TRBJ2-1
TGCAGTGCTACTAGCGGGAATCTATACAATGAGCAGTTCTTC
CSATSGNLYNEQFF
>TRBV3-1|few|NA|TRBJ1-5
TGTGCCAGCAGCCAAGTCCTTGGGGAGCCCCAGCATTTT
CASSQVLGEPQHF
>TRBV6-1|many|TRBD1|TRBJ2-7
TGTGCCAGCAGTCCCTCCGGGACAGCTTTCTACGAGCAGTACTTC
CASSPSGTAFYEQYF
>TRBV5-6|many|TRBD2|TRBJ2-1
TGTGCCAGCAGCACCAGCGGACTAGGCTCCTACAATGAGCAGTTCTTC
CASSTSGLGSYNEQFF
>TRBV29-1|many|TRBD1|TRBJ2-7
TGCAGCGTCGGGGACAGGGCCTACGAGCAGTACTTC
CSVGDRAYEQYF
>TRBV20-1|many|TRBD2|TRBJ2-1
TGCAGTGCTAGAGCTAGCGGGCCAAGCTCCTACAATGAGCAGTTCTTC
CSARASGPSSYNEQFF
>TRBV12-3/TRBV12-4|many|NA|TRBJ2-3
TGTGCCAGCAGTTTAACGGGACTCACCACAGATACGCAGTATTTT
CASSLTGLTTDTQYF
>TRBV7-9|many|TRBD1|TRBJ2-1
TGTGCCAGCAGCTTAGGACAGGGGACCTACAATGAGCAGTTCTTC
CASSLGQGTYNEQFF
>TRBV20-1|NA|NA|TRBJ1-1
TGCAGTGCTTCGAAAAAGATGAACACTGAAGCTTTCTTT
CSASKKMNTEAFF
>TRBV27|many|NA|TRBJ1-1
TGTGCCAGCAGTTTTGCAGGGTTAAACACTGAAGCTTTCTTT
CASSFAGLNTEAFF
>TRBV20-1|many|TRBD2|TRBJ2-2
TGCAGTGCTGCCCGACTAGCGGGGGGACTCGGGGAGCTGTTTTTT
CSAARLAGGLGELFF